Presented here are 27 T cell receptor beta chains from one specimen sequenced in a study of blood T cell repertoires in COVID-19. Profiled with immunoSEQ multiplex PCR; TCRdb holds only in-frame clones, not every one. This table holds under 200,000 clones, roughly 93% found once. The sample was peripheral blood. These receptors were taken from a man aged 18 to 29 with acute or convalescent COVID-19.

The chain links TRBV2 to TRBJ2-5; TRBD1 aligns across 9 bases. V trimming: 2 bases; J trimming: 0 bases; junction bases outside the gene matches: 10. This CDR3 has 18 residues. Germline V gene data show CDR1 as SNHLY and CDR2 as FYNNEI. The CDR3 coding sequence is TGTGCCAGCAGTGAATTTTTGGGGACAGGGAAAGACCAAGAGACCCAGTACTTC. This translates into CASSEFLGTGKDQETQYF.

This clone was counted a single time. The chain uses TRBV11-2 and TRBJ1-1; D is undetermined. Between the trimmed V and J ends, which lost 1 base and 2 bases, there was a span of 5 bases. CDR3 size: 13 residues. Germline lookup yields CDR1 SGHAT and CDR2 FQNNGV. The CDR3 DNA reads as TGTGCCAGCAGCTTAGGGAGAAACACTGAAGCTTTCTTT. It codes for CASSLGRNTEAFF.

The chain links TRBV27 to TRBJ1-6, with D tentatively TRBD1 (5 bases). The CDR3 contains 14 residues. CDR1 and CDR2 (germline): MNHEY, SMNVEV (reference sequence). V gave up 0 bases and J gave up 10 bases, with 10 bases separating them. The CDR3 here is CASSLSGADSPLHF. The DNA for the CDR3 is TGTGCCAGCAGTTTATCAGGGGCTGACTCACCCCTCCACTTT.

This clone was observed once. This sequence joins TRBV19 and TRBJ1-2; TRBD1 matches 8 bases. Germline V gene lookup returns CDR1 LNHDA and CDR2 SQIVND (reference sequence). The CDR3 sequence is 15 residues long. The V gene end was trimmed by 3 bases and the J gene end by 7 bases; junction bases not matched to a gene: 10. The CDR3: CASSIAATGVAGYTF. The CDR3 bases are TGTGCCAGTAGTATCGCCGCGACAGGGGTAGCTGGCTACACCTTC.

V usage is TRBV5-1 and J usage is TRBJ1-1, with D possibly matching TRBD1 (5 bases). V was trimmed by 4 bases and J by 0 bases, leaving 10 bases between them. The CDR3 runs 14 residues. The germline V gene encodes CDR1 SGHRS and CDR2 YFSETQ. Written as DNA, the CDR3 is TGCGCCAGCAGCATAACGACAGTGAACACTGAAGCTTTCTTT. It is translated as CASSITTVNTEAFF.

This chain links TRBV3-1 (or the pseudogene TRBV3-2) with TRBJ2-7, with 9 bases matching TRBD1. CDR3 length equals 16 residues. Unmatched junction bases numbered 8, after V lost 2 bases and J lost 3 bases. Germline lookup yields CDR1 LGHDT and CDR2 YNNKEL (reference sequence). The CDR3 DNA follows: TGTGCCAGCAGCCAACAAGGGACAGGGTTTCACTACGAGCAGTACTTC. This codes for CASSQQGTGFHYEQYF.

Worth noting for this clone: The same CDR3 arises from other DNA sequences in this sample as well. The chain links TRBV6-5 to TRBJ1-1; no clear D. CDR3 size: 13 residues. The V and J ends lost 0 bases and 1 base respectively, with 3 bases between them. CDR1 and CDR2 from the germline V gene are MNHEY and SVGAGI. The CDR3 region has the DNA TGTGCCAGCAGTTACTCGAGGAACACTGAAGCTTTCTTT. Its translation is CASSYSRNTEAFF.

The CDR3 DNA reads as TGTGCCAGCAGCTCCGGACAGGGGGCTTCTTTGGAGTACTTC. Translation gives CASSSGQGASLEYF. The rearrangement links TRBV7-8 to TRBJ2-7, with 11 bases that match TRBD1. This CDR3 is built from 14 residues. V lost 4 bases to trimming and J lost 11 bases; unmatched junction nucleotides: 10. Germline V lookup: CDR1 SGHVS, CDR2 FQNEAQ.

The J gene is TRBJ2-1, the V gene TRBV14; a possible D gene is TRBD2 (6 bases). The CDR3 is 17 amino acids. Germline V CDR1 and CDR2: SGHDN, FVKESK. Deletions cut 4 bases from V and 5 bases from J, with 21 bases between. The CDR3 reads CASSPRPLAPRNNEQFF. The CDR3 DNA reads as TGTGCCAGCAGCCCCCGACCACTAGCTCCCCGAAACAATGAGCAGTTCTTC. Full variable domain (remainder filled in from reference TRBV14 and TRBJ2-1): EAGVTQFPSHSVIEKGQTVTLRCDPISGHDNLYWYRRVMGKEIKFLLHFVKESKQDESGMPNNRFLAERTGGTYSTLKVQPAELEDSGVYFCASSPRPLAPRNNEQFFGPGTRLTVL.

V usage is TRBV2 and J usage is TRBJ1-2, with D perhaps TRBD1 (6 bases). Germline V gives CDR1 SNHLY, CDR2 FYNNEI. Trimming cost V 6 bases and J 2 bases, with 13 bases left between them. The CDR3 has 14 amino acids. The CDR3 DNA reads as TGTGCCAGCAGAGAAAACAGGGAAAACTATGGCTACACCTTC. Protein sequence: CASRENRENYGYTF.

The rearrangement links TRBV6-5 to TRBJ2-7; D perhaps matches TRBD1 (6 bases). Trimming left V 10 bases short and J 3 bases short, with 16 bases between. CDR1 is MNHEY, CDR2 SVGAGI, per germline. This CDR3 comprises 13 residues. For the CDR3, the DNA is TGTGCCATCACTAGAGGACAGCACTACGAGCAGTACTTC. Translation gives CAITRGQHYEQYF.

This rearrangement joins TRBV18 to TRBJ2-5, with 12 bases aligning to TRBD1. V lost 3 bases and J lost 4; bases outside the gene matches: 3. Germline V gene data show CDR1 as KGHSH and CDR2 as LQKENI. The CDR3 contains 15 residues. Here the CDR3 DNA reads TGTGCCAGCTCACCGGGGACAGGGGGCGGAGAGACCCAGTACTTC. This sequence encodes CASSPGTGGGETQYF.

The chain combines TRBV10-2 with TRBJ2-1, with D uncertain. Germline values: CDR1 WSHSY, CDR2 SAAADI. This CDR3 comprises 14 residues. V lost 4 bases and J lost 8, with 15 bases in between. CDR3 sequence reads: CASSGFQAADEQFF. DNA of the CDR3: TGCGCCAGCAGTGGGTTCCAGGCAGCCGATGAGCAGTTCTTC.

The chain has TRBV6-6 and TRBJ2-3, with D uncertain. With 6 bases removed from V and 1 base from J, the gap between germline ends came to 8 bases. This CDR3 contains 13 residues. Germline V gives CDR1 MNHNY, CDR2 SVGAGI (reference sequence). The CDR3 bases are TGTGCCAGCAGCGCGGATGGCACAGATACGCAGTATTTT. Amino acid sequence: CASSADGTDTQYF.

The chain combines TRBV21-1 with TRBJ1-2; the table's D call of TRBD1 was not tested on the DNA. TRBV21-1 is a documented pseudogene. This CDR3 has 14 amino acids. CDR3 nucleotide sequence: TGTGCCAGCAGGGACAGGGGCTTTTGGTATGGCTACACCTTC. Its translation is CASRDRGFWYGYTF.

The rearrangement links TRBV10-3 to TRBJ1-1; D call uncertain. The CDR3 has 15 residues. Germline loops: CDR1 ENHRY, CDR2 SYGVKD. V lost 7 bases, J lost 4 bases, and 19 bases lay in between. The CDR3 loop reads CAITPCPRVCTEAFF. The CDR3 DNA reads TGTGCCATCACTCCCTGCCCCCGGGTTTGCACTGAAGCTTTCTTT.

A word on this clone: Germline is not matched at one junction end, which may reflect a read error. The V and J genes are TRBV2 and TRBJ2-7; 9 nucleotides align to TRBD1. Germline CDR1 SNHLY, CDR2 FYNNEI. The CDR3 consists of 13 residues. In DNA form, the CDR3 reads TGTGCCAGCAGGTGGGACAGGGCCTATGAGCAGTACTTC. It codes for CASRWDRAYEQYF.

The J gene is TRBJ2-3, the V gene TRBV23-1, with D unclear. TRBV23-1 is recorded as an ORF, its role being uncertain. Trimming left V 2 bases short and J 0 bases short, with 15 bases between. This CDR3 comprises 17 residues. This CDR3 reads CASSQAPGTHSTDTQYF. For the CDR3, the DNA is TGCGCCAGCAGTCAAGCGCCAGGAACCCATAGCACAGATACGCAGTATTTT.

V is TRBV25-1 and J is TRBJ1-4, with D possibly TRBD1 on 5 matching bases. The CDR3 loop spans 15 amino acids. The germline CDR1 and CDR2 sequences are MGHDK and SYGVNS. The ends were cut back, 1 base at V and 7 bases at J, with 13 bases in the middle. The CDR3 bases are TGTGCCAGCAGTGAATCTGCAGGGAAGGGTGAAAAACTGTTTTTT. Protein product: CASSESAGKGEKLFF. The whole variable domain, remainder taken from reference TRBV25-1 and TRBJ1-4, is EADIYQTPRYLVIGTGKKITLECSQTMGHDKMYWYQQDPGMELHLIHYSYGVNSTEKGDLSSESTVSRIRTEHFPLTLESARPSHTSQYLCASSESAGKGEKLFFGSGTQLSVL.

On this clone: An end of the junction does not agree with germline; a read error may underlie this. The gene calls are TRBV7-2 and TRBJ2-7; 8 nucleotides line up with TRBD1. Germline V CDR1 and CDR2: SGHTA, FQGNSA. This CDR3 is 15 amino acids long. The CDR3 coding sequence is TGTGCCAGCAGCCAACGGACAGGGCGATTTTACGGGCAGTACTTC. Encoded protein: CASSQRTGRFYGQYF.

The rearrangement uses TRBV6-6 and TRBJ1-1; possibly TRBD1 for D (6 bases). Germline CDR1 MNHNY, CDR2 SVGAGI (reference sequence). The CDR3 has 16 amino acids. The V and J ends lost 6 bases and 0 bases respectively, with 17 bases between them. The CDR3 sequence: CASRVTRGEMNTEAFF. DNA for the CDR3: TGTGCCAGCAGGGTAACCAGGGGCGAGATGAACACTGAAGCTTTCTTT.

The CDR3 loop is CASSLGDRPNYGYTF. The CDR3 bases are TGTGCCAGCAGCTTGGGTGACAGGCCGAACTATGGCTACACCTTC. V and J are TRBV7-2 and TRBJ1-2, with a weak D call TRBD1 (6 bases). This CDR3 comprises 15 residues. Germline V gene lookup returns CDR1 SGHTA and CDR2 FQGNSA. Trimming took off 3 bases at V and 2 bases at J, with 13 bases between the two ends.

The chain has TRBV7-8 and TRBJ1-5; D is perhaps TRBD1 (5 bases). The CDR3 is 15 amino acids. The V end was cut by 2 bases, the J end by 7 bases, with 15 bases between. Germline CDR1 is SGHVS and CDR2 is FQNEAQ. The CDR3 loop reads CASSLWEGYEQPQHF. In nucleotides, the CDR3 is TGTGCCAGCAGCTTATGGGAGGGGTACGAGCAGCCCCAGCATTTT.

V is TRBV29-1 and J is TRBJ2-7, with D possibly TRBD2 on 7 matching bases. Germline V gene sequence: CDR1 SQVTM, CDR2 ANQGSEA. Trimming removed 4 bases from V and 12 bases from J, with 16 bases in between. The CDR3 sequence is 11 residues long. The DNA for the CDR3 is TGCAGCGTTGGTGAGCAGGGGACTACGTACTTC. This codes for CSVGEQGTTYF.

The CDR3 sequence is CASSQDWAYNEQFF. For the CDR3, the DNA is TGTGCCAGCAGCCAAGATTGGGCGTACAATGAGCAGTTCTTC. This chain uses TRBV3-1 (or the pseudogene TRBV3-2) with TRBJ2-1, with unresolved D. The CDR3 sequence is 14 residues long. Germline V gene lookup returns CDR1 LGHDT and CDR2 YNNKEL (reference sequence). Trimming cost V 0 bases and J 4 bases, with 7 bases left between them.

This sequence joins TRBV10-3 and TRBJ2-7; 10 bases match TRBD2. The junction had 17 bases not matched to a gene; V was cut back by 0 bases and J by 6 bases. CDR3 size: 19 residues. CDR1 ENHRY and CDR2 SYGVKD come from the germline V gene. The CDR3 DNA reads TGTGCCATCAGTGAGTCGATAGTAGCGGGGGGCGCTGGGGTTGGCGAGCAGTACTTC. Its translation: CAISESIVAGGAGVGEQYF.

A few counts support this clone. The V gene is TRBV19, the J gene TRBJ2-3; tentative D call: TRBD2 (5 bases). V was cut by 9 bases and J by 7 bases, with 11 bases left in between. CDR1 is LNHDA and CDR2 is SQIVND in the germline V gene (reference sequence). The CDR3 is 11 residues long. The CDR3 coding sequence is TGTGCCAGCTCTAGCCTAAATACGCAGTATTTT. It yields the protein CASSSLNTQYF.